The 16 T cell receptor beta chains presented below share a single source sample, sequenced in a study of T-cell memory formation after mild COVID-19. TCRdb analysed the 5' RACE reads with MiXCR anew, one entry per CDR3 protein. The table records more than 150,000 distinct CDR3 sequences, approximately 10% of them present only once. The sample taken for sequencing was PBMCs or a T cell subset sorted from them (not recorded which). The source of these receptors is a young man who had mild COVID-19 (a few samples of this study predate the infection). Cell type and time point are not known.

This chain joins TRBV5-1 and TRBJ2-2; possible D gene TRBD1, 6 bases. Trimming cost V 5 bases and J 6 bases, with 14 bases left between them. The CDR3 runs to 14 residues. Germline V gene lookup returns CDR1 SGHRS and CDR2 YFSETQ. The CDR3 loop reads CASRRGQSPGELFF. CDR3 DNA sequence: TGCGCCAGCAGGCGAGGACAGTCGCCCGGGGAGCTGTTTTTT.

In its sample, this clonotype was seen a few times. J is TRBJ1-1 and V is TRBV9, with D perhaps matching TRBD1 (6 bases). The V and J ends lost 0 bases and 9 bases respectively, with 24 bases between them. This CDR3 has 17 amino acids. The V gene's germline CDR1 is SGDLS and CDR2 YYNGEE. The CDR3 sequence: CASSVAQGFWDRYKAFF. DNA of the CDR3: TGTGCCAGCAGCGTAGCACAGGGTTTTTGGGATCGATACAAAGCTTTCTTT.

There are a few counts of this clonotype. The rearrangement joins TRBV4-1 to TRBJ2-3; D remains unclear. V was shortened by 0 bases and J by 0 bases, with 10 bases between the two germline ends. The CDR3 totals 16 residues. Germline assignment: CDR1 MGHRA and CDR2 YSYEKL. CDR3 region: CASSQDGPPSTDTQYF. DNA of the CDR3: TGCGCCAGCAGCCAAGACGGGCCTCCTAGCACAGATACGCAGTATTTT.

Comment on this clonotype: A much larger clone sits a single nucleotide away, making a read error possible. V is TRBV5-1 and J is TRBJ1-1, with a possible D match to TRBD1 (6 bases). The CDR3 is made up of 14 amino acids. Between the trimmed V and J ends, which lost 4 bases and 0 bases, there was a span of 10 bases. Germline CDR1 and CDR2: SGHRS and YFSETQ. This CDR3 reads CASSQQGMNTEAFF. CDR3 coding DNA: TGCGCCAGCAGCCAACAGGGCATGAACACTGAAGCTTTCTTT.

This rearrangement joins TRBV12-3 or TRBV12-4 to TRBJ1-1; TRBD1 might be the D (6 bases). This CDR3 spans 15 amino acids. Trimming shortened V by 4 bases and J by 1 base, and 13 bases separated the two germline ends. CDR3 sequence: CASSYRVLGNTEAFF. DNA for the CDR3: TGTGCCAGCAGTTACAGGGTTCTTGGGAACACTGAAGCTTTCTTT.

V usage is TRBV4-2 and J usage is TRBJ2-3; 7 nucleotides line up with TRBD1. The trim removed 1 base at V and 6 bases at J, leaving 7 bases unmatched. From germline, CDR1 is LGHNA and CDR2 YNFKEQ. CDR3 length: 15 residues. The CDR3 sequence: CASSQGDRESDTQYF. The DNA of the CDR3 is TGTGCCAGCAGCCAAGGAGACAGGGAATCGGATACGCAGTATTTT.

This clonotype was counted at least ten times. The chain is built from TRBV7-2 and TRBJ1-6; D is ambiguous. CDR1 and CDR2 from the germline V gene are SGHTA and FQGNSA. The CDR3 is made up of 16 amino acids. Trimming took 4 bases from V and 7 from J, leaving 17 bases between them. CDR3 amino acids: CASSYRVTESNSPLHF. Here the CDR3 DNA reads TGTGCCAGCAGCTACCGGGTGACCGAGAGCAATTCACCCCTCCACTTT.

This clonotype has a count of ten or more. This chain connects TRBV5-1 to TRBJ2-1; D call uncertain. CDR3 length: 14 amino acids. The V end lost 4 bases, the J end lost 7 bases, and 15 bases lay between the germline ends. CDR1 and CDR2 (germline): SGHRS, YFSETQ. The CDR3 loop is CASSGDRTVNEQFF. In DNA form, the CDR3 reads TGCGCCAGCAGCGGTGACCGGACGGTGAATGAGCAGTTCTTC.

This clonotype was seen more than once but under ten times. The rearrangement links TRBV12-3 or TRBV12-4 to TRBJ1-2, with D unclear. This CDR3 contains 12 residues. The V and J ends lost 2 bases and 4 bases respectively, with 5 bases between them. The CDR3 loop reads CASSLSSYGYTF. In DNA form, the CDR3 reads TGTGCCAGCAGTTTATCCAGCTATGGCTACACCTTC.

The chain couples TRBV5-1 to TRBJ2-1; D unresolved. From germline, CDR1 is SGHRS and CDR2 YFSETQ. This CDR3 spans 15 amino acids. Deletions cut 6 bases from V and 3 bases from J, with 16 bases between. The CDR3 nucleotides read TGCGCCAGCACCCCTCGAGGCGTCAGCTACAATGAGCAGTTCTTC. The encoded protein is CASTPRGVSYNEQFF. The full variable domain, rest sourced from reference TRBV5-1 and TRBJ2-1, is KAGVTQTPRYLIKTRGQQVTLSCSPISGHRSVSWYQQTPGQGLQFLFEYFSETQRNKGNFPGRFSGRQFSNSRSEMNVSTLELGDSALYLCASTPRGVSYNEQFFGPGTRLTVL.

This clonotype showed up just a few times. One end of the junction fails to match germline, which may point to a read error. The chain couples TRBV7-2 to TRBJ1-2; weak D call: TRBD1 (5 bases). There are 14 residues in the CDR3. The germline V gene encodes CDR1 SGHTA and CDR2 FQGNSA. CDR3 sequence (DNA): TGTGCCAGCAGCGTAGCGACAGCAACCTATGGCTACACCTTC. Translated: CASSVATATYGYTF.

V gene TRBV7-6 combines with J gene TRBJ1-4; the D is unclear. The CDR3 totals 15 residues. Trimming stripped 6 bases from V and 5 bases from J, with 16 bases between. Germline loops: CDR1 SGHVS, CDR2 FNYEAQ. CDR3 bases: TGTGCCAGCAGTTTCCGGGGTCAATCGAATGAAAAACTGTTTTTT. This gives the protein CASSFRGQSNEKLFF.

This clonotype was detected only a few times. The chain employs TRBV9 and TRBJ2-7; D remains ambiguous. The V and J ends lost 4 bases and 0 bases respectively, with 11 bases between them. Germline CDR1 and CDR2: SGDLS and YYNGEE. This CDR3 is 14 amino acids long. CDR3 DNA: TGTGCCAGCAGCTTAGACACAAGCTCCTACGAGCAGTACTTC. It is translated as CASSLDTSSYEQYF. Drawing the rest from reference TRBV9 and TRBJ2-7, the complete variable domain is DSGVTQTPKHLITATGQRVTLRCSPRSGDLSVYWYQQSLDQGLQFLIQYYNGEERAKGNILERFSAQQFPDLHSELNLSSLELGDSALYFCASSLDTSSYEQYFGPGTRLTVT.

The V and J genes are TRBV24-1 and TRBJ1-6; D remains ambiguous. Trimming removed 5 bases at V and 12 bases at J, with 10 bases between. CDR1 and CDR2 from the germline V gene are KGHDR and SFDVKD. The CDR3 has 12 amino acids. In nucleotides, the CDR3 is TGTGCCACCAGTGCCGCGGGCGGACCCCTCCACTTT. Translated: CATSAAGGPLHF.

The chain couples TRBV6-5 to TRBJ1-2, with 12 nucleotides matching TRBD1. The germline CDR1 and CDR2 sequences are MNHEY and SVGAGI. The CDR3 extends over 16 amino acids. Germline trimming cut 6 bases from V and 3 bases from J; bases unmatched to any gene: 8. The CDR3 here is CASRRGTGGTYYGYTF. As DNA, the CDR3 is TGTGCCAGCAGACGCGGGACAGGGGGCACCTACTATGGCTACACCTTC.

This clonotype came up many times. The chain links TRBV7-9 to TRBJ1-1; 7 nucleotides agree with TRBD1. This CDR3 comprises 14 residues. The germline V gene has CDR1 SEHNR and CDR2 FQNEAQ (reference sequence). Unmatched junction bases numbered 3, after V lost 4 bases and J lost 1 base. CDR3: CASSYRGENTEAFF. The CDR3 DNA reads as TGTGCCAGCAGCTACAGGGGTGAGAACACTGAAGCTTTCTTT.